This TCR beta chain was sequenced for a study of a mutant IDH1 vaccine in newly diagnosed glioma. Overall study context: Beforehand, treatment had been radiotherapy, temozolomide, or both; the majority received both. At week 47 came visit V13, while visit V12 had come at week 35.

Points from the study as a whole: Pseudoprogression appeared unlinked to shifts in leading peripheral T cell clonotypes.

The time point is: week 47, end of study. The study gave 300 ug of mutant IDH1 20-mer peptide per vaccine dose, with topical imiquimod. The length of the CDR3 is 16 residues. Between the trimmed V and J ends, which lost 3 bases and 1 base, there was a span of 15 bases. Germline CDR1 is MGHDK and CDR2 is SYGVNS. Only in-frame clones appear in the TCRdb table, and some are missing; sequencing was by immunoSEQ multiplex PCR. The sample carries around 54,000 clones, roughly 87% recorded once. This clone was detected only once. What it binds is not known. The TCR originated in a woman in her fifties or sixties with glioma. The material sequenced was PBMCs, taken from a glioma patient whose treatment included an IDH1 peptide vaccine. The rearrangement joins TRBV25-1 to TRBJ1-1; weak D call: TRBD1 (6 bases). CDR3 sequence: CASSEAGASQNTEAFF. In nucleotides, the CDR3 is TGTGCCAGCAGTGAGGCAGGGGCGAGTCAGAACACTGAAGCTTTCTTT.